The present TCR beta chain was sequenced within a study of blood T cell repertoires in COVID-19. Trimming cost V 4 bases and J 5 bases, with 18 bases left between them. Germline V gives CDR1 SGDLS, CDR2 YYNGEE. The CDR3 sequence is 15 residues long. Some clones are missing from TCRdb's copy, which holds only in-frame ones; the method was immunoSEQ multiplex PCR. The sample contains around 260,000 clones, about 89% of which appear only once. Specimen: peripheral blood. The chain has TRBV9 and TRBJ2-5, with TRBD2 as a possible D gene (6 bases). The sequence was collected from a man aged 35-49 years who had recovered from COVID-19. CDR3 sequence reads: CASSPQGARGETQYF. The CDR3, as DNA: TGTGCCAGCAGCCCCCAAGGGGCTCGGGGGGAGACCCAGTACTTC.